The 7 T cell receptor beta chains below were found in one sample sequenced in a study of early T cells in non-severe SARS-CoV-2 infection. A single record per CDR3 protein comes from TCRdb applying MiXCR to the 5' RACE reads. The sample has some 67,000 distinct CDR3 sequences, under 15% seen once. Sample: whole blood. These receptors were taken from an adult who was a healthcare worker with PCR-confirmed SARS-CoV-2 infection or an uninfected control (not recorded which).

This clonotype was observed a handful of times. The chain recombines TRBV3-1 with TRBJ2-1; 7 bases are a match to TRBD2. The CDR3 runs to 17 residues. Losses at the gene ends were 0 bases for V and 5 bases for J; bases not matched to a gene: 10. In germline, CDR1 is LGHDT, CDR2 YNNKEL (reference sequence). The CDR3 nucleotides are TGTGCCAGCAGCCAAGATCCACCGGGACTATTAAACAATGAGCAGTTCTTC. Residues: CASSQDPPGLLNNEQFF.

In this sample, this clonotype turned up a few times. The genes are TRBV6-9 and TRBJ1-5; D might be TRBD1 (6 bases). Trimming shortened V by 6 bases and J by 5 bases, and 14 bases separated the two germline ends. The germline gives CDR1 MNHGY, CDR2 SVAAGI. This CDR3 is built from 14 residues. The CDR3 DNA follows: TGTGCCAGCAGGGACCGGGACATCGATCAGCCCCAGCATTTT. Amino acid sequence: CASRDRDIDQPQHF.

The table lists this clonotype with a few counts. The chain joins TRBV12-3 or TRBV12-4 to TRBJ2-2, with 10 positions matching TRBD1. The CDR3 loop spans 15 amino acids. The V gene end was trimmed by 2 bases and the J gene end by 5 bases; junction bases not matched to a gene: 2. In DNA form, the CDR3 reads TGTGCCAGCAGTTTAAGGGACAGGGGAACCGGGGAGCTGTTTTTT. This encodes CASSLRDRGTGELFF.

This clonotype has at least ten counts. This chain uses TRBV7-2 with TRBJ2-7; D is unresolved. CDR3 size: 14 residues. The germline CDR1 and CDR2 sequences are SGHTA and FQGNSA. V was cut by 0 bases and J by 1 base, with 7 bases left in between. CDR3 DNA: TGTGCCAGCAGCTTAGCTCGGCAGTCCTACGAGCAGTACTTC. This translates into CASSLARQSYEQYF.

V gene TRBV11-3 combines with J gene TRBJ1-6; D not resolved. CDR1 SGHNT and CDR2 YENEEA come from the germline V gene. Trimming took off 2 bases at V and 8 bases at J, with 10 bases between the two ends. The CDR3 has 14 residues. The CDR3 region is CASSLMSGDSPLHF. The CDR3 DNA sequence: TGTGCCAGCAGCTTAATGAGTGGCGATTCACCCCTCCACTTT.

The chain is built from TRBV9 and TRBJ2-1; D gene uncertain. CDR3 size: 13 residues. V was trimmed by 4 bases and J by 8 bases, leaving 13 bases between them. The germline gives CDR1 SGDLS, CDR2 YYNGEE. The CDR3 DNA reads TGTGCCAGCAGCCCCCCGGCCCGGCATGAGCAGTTCTTC. Translation gives CASSPPARHEQFF.

The CDR3 reads CSARDLRGDLETQYF. The CDR3 DNA is TGCAGTGCTAGAGATCTTAGGGGGGATCTTGAGACCCAGTACTTC. The J gene is TRBJ2-5, the V gene TRBV20-1; the D call may be TRBD1 or TRBD2 (6 bases each). The CDR3 is 15 residues long. Germline CDR1 is DFQATT and CDR2 is SNEGSKA (reference sequence). The V end was cut by 0 bases, the J end by 5 bases, with 16 bases between.